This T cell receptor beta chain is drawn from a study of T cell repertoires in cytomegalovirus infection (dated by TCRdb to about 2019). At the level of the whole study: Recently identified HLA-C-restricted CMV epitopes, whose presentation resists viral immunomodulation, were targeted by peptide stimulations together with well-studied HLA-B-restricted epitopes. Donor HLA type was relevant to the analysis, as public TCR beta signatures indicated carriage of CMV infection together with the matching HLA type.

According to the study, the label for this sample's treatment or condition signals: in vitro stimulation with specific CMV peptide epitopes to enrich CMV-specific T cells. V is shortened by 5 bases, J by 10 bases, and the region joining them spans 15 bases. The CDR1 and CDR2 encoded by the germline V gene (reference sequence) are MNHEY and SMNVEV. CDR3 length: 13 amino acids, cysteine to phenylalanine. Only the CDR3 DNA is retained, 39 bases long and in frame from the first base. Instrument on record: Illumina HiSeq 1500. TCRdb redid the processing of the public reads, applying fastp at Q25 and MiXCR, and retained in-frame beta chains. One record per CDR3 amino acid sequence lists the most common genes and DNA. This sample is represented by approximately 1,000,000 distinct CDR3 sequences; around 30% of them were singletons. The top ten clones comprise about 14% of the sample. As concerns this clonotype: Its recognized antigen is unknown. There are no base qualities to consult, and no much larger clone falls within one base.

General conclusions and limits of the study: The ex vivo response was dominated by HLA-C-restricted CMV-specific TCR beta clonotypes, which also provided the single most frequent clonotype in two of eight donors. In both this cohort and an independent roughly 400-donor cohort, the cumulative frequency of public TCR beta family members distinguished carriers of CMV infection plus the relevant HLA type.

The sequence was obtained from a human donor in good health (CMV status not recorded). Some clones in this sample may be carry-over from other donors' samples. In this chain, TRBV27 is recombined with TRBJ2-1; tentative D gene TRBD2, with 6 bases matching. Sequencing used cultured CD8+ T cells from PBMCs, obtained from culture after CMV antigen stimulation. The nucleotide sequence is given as TGTGCCAGCAGTCTCAGTTCGGCGGGGGAGCAGTTCTTC. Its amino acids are CASSLSSAGEQFF.